This is a list of T cell receptor beta chains from one sample in a study of cytomegalovirus exposure and HLA in healthy donors. Clones were sequenced by immunoSEQ multiplex PCR, and TCRdb holds only the in-frame ones, with some missing. The table has around 200,000 clones, approximately 84% seen once. Input material: PBMCs. Every receptor here comes from a woman aged 45 to 65 in good health and CMV-seropositive. Each CDR3 is given with its conserved first and last residue. Fields, in order: CDR3 DNA, CDR3 protein, V gene, D gene, J gene, clone size. A D gene is named only where the DNA matches it firmly. Some rows mark clone size as missing; the rest say once, few, many or name a class of expanded clone.

CDR3nt: TGTGCCTGGAGTGTACGGGGGCGGGGGGGCATTAATGAGCAGTTCTTC
CDR3aa: CAWSVRGRGGINEQFF
v_gene: TRBV30
d_gene: TRBD2
j_gene: TRBJ2-1
abundance: .

CDR3nt: TGTGCCAGCAGTTCCTCAGGGGGCGGGACTGAAGCTTTCTTT
CDR3aa: CASSSSGGGTEAFF
v_gene: TRBV6-1
d_gene: TRBD1
j_gene: TRBJ1-1
abundance: .

CDR3nt: TGTGCCAGTAGTACCCGGGACAGTAGCAATCAGCCCCAGCATTTT
CDR3aa: CASSTRDSSNQPQHF
v_gene: TRBV19
d_gene: TRBD1
j_gene: TRBJ1-5
abundance: few

CDR3nt: TGTGCCAGCAGCCTTAGCGGGGGCACCACAGATACGCAGTATTTT
CDR3aa: CASSLSGGTTDTQYF
v_gene: TRBV9
d_gene: TRBD2
j_gene: TRBJ2-3
abundance: .

CDR3nt: TGTGCCAGCTATCGGGGGGGAGTAGGTGAAGGAGCTTTCTTT
CDR3aa: CASYRGGVGEGAFF
v_gene: TRBV6-5
d_gene: .
j_gene: TRBJ1-1
abundance: .

CDR3nt: TGTGCCAGCAGCGTATTCGGGAGCTCTGGAAACACCATATATTTT
CDR3aa: CASSVFGSSGNTIYF
v_gene: TRBV9
d_gene: .
j_gene: TRBJ1-3
abundance: .

CDR3nt: TGTGCCAGCAGCTTAGCAGGGGGACAGGGTAGAGATACGCAGTATTTT
CDR3aa: CASSLAGGQGRDTQYF
v_gene: TRBV13
d_gene: TRBD1
j_gene: TRBJ2-3
abundance: .

CDR3nt: TGTGCCAGCAGCATCCCAACCACAGGGACGGGGGGCTACACCTTC
CDR3aa: CASSIPTTGTGGYTF
v_gene: TRBV5-4
d_gene: .
j_gene: TRBJ1-2
abundance: .

CDR3nt: TGTGCCAGCAGCGAGACTAGCGAACACTACAATGAGCAGTTCTTC
CDR3aa: CASSETSEHYNEQFF
v_gene: TRBV11-2
d_gene: TRBD2
j_gene: TRBJ2-1
abundance: once

CDR3nt: TGTGCCAGCAGAGGAGGGGCGGGGGGGCCTTTGCGCGAGCAGTACTTC
CDR3aa: CASRGGAGGPLREQYF
v_gene: TRBV7-2
d_gene: TRBD2
j_gene: TRBJ2-7
abundance: .

CDR3nt: TGCAGCGTTGATCAGGGGGACAGAGGGGAGTATGGCTACACCTTC
CDR3aa: CSVDQGDRGEYGYTF
v_gene: TRBV29-1
d_gene: TRBD1
j_gene: TRBJ1-2
abundance: .

CDR3nt: TGTGCCAGCAGCTTAGGCCTACTAGCGGCGGATGCAGAGACCCAGTACTTC
CDR3aa: CASSLGLLAADAETQYF
v_gene: TRBV7-2
d_gene: TRBD2
j_gene: TRBJ2-5
abundance: .

CDR3nt: TGTGCCAGCAGCTTAGATCGGGCTGGAAACACCATATATTTT
CDR3aa: CASSLDRAGNTIYF
v_gene: TRBV11-2
d_gene: .
j_gene: TRBJ1-3
abundance: .

CDR3nt: TGTGCCAGCAGTTATGATCTCTACCAGGACATTCAGTACTTC
CDR3aa: CASSYDLYQDIQYF
v_gene: TRBV6-5
d_gene: .
j_gene: TRBJ2-4
abundance: .

CDR3nt: TGTGCCAGCTCACCCCCAGGGGACACTGAAGCTTTCTTT
CDR3aa: CASSPPGDTEAFF
v_gene: TRBV18
d_gene: .
j_gene: TRBJ1-1
abundance: .

CDR3nt: TGTGCCAGCAGCCGGAGAACGACAGGAGGTGATTCACCCCTCCACTTT
CDR3aa: CASSRRTTGGDSPLHF
v_gene: TRBV7-9
d_gene: .
j_gene: TRBJ1-6
abundance: .

CDR3nt: TGTGCCAGCAGCAACAGGGGGGGTTATGGCTACACCTTC
CDR3aa: CASSNRGGYGYTF
v_gene: TRBV7-2
d_gene: TRBD1
j_gene: TRBJ1-2
abundance: once